The rows below give T cell receptor beta chains drawn from one sample of a study of T cell changes during pregnancy in multiple sclerosis. The protocol was immunoSEQ multiplex PCR, while the TCRdb copy is restricted to in-frame clones and leaves out a portion. The table records 40,000 or so clones, roughly 90% of them present only once. Source: CD4+ T cells from peripheral blood mononuclear cells, taken before pregnancy. All receptors come from a female donor with multiple sclerosis, enrolled in a pregnancy study. CDR3s include the opening cysteine and the closing phenylalanine or tryptophan. D genes are given only for firm matches. Expanded clones get a size class; other rows say once, few or many, or leave the size out.

>NA|TRBJ1-1|NA|TRBV4-3
TGCGCCAGCAGCCAGGCTTTCGGGGACACCGTAACTGAAGCTTTCTTT
CASSQAFGDTVTEAFF
>NA|TRBJ1-3|NA|TRBV13
TGTGCCAGCAGCCGGCGAGGCAGGGCGAGCTCTGGAAACACCATATATTTT
CASSRRGRASSGNTIYF
>NA|TRBJ1-5|NA|TRBV28
TGTGCCAGCAGTTTATTGGGGCAGTTCAATCAGCCCCAGCATTTT
CASSLLGQFNQPQHF
>NA|TRBJ1-5|NA|TRBV7-2
TGTGCCAGCAGCTTGGCCCTCGGGGGGCCCCAGCATTTT
CASSLALGGPQHF
>NA|TRBJ2-6|once|TRBV11-2
TGTGCCAGCAGCCGTTTTACTGGGGCCAACGTCCTGACTTTC
CASSRFTGANVLTF
>TRBD1|TRBJ1-2|once|TRBV18
TGTGCCAGCTCAGACACAGGGGGATATGCGAACTATGGCTACACCTTC
CASSDTGGYANYGYTF
>TRBD1|TRBJ1-4|NA|TRBV2
TGTGCCAGCAGTCGAGATCCTGCGGGACAGGGCTTTATAACTAATGAAAAACTGTTTTTT
CASSRDPAGQGFITNEKLFF
>NA|TRBJ2-7|NA|TRBV25-1
TGTGCCAGCAGTGAATATACAGGACCCTACGAGCAGTACTTC
CASSEYTGPYEQYF
>TRBD1|TRBJ1-1|NA|TRBV18
TGTGCCAGCTCACCGACAGGGGTGGCGGACACTGAAGCTTTCTTT
CASSPTGVADTEAFF
>NA|TRBJ1-4|NA|TRBV4-1
TGCGCCAGCAGCCAAGCGCGGGCCCTCACTAATGAAAAACTGTTTTTT
CASSQARALTNEKLFF
>TRBD2|TRBJ2-7|NA|TRBV6-5
TGTGCCAGCACCATACTTTTTCCGGGGGGGGGTTGGTACTTC
CASTILFPGGGWYF
>NA|TRBJ2-1|NA|TRBV5-5
TGTGCCAGCAGCTCTGGAGTGGGGGCCGATGAGCAGTTCTTC
CASSSGVGADEQFF
>NA|TRBJ2-3|NA|TRBV6-6
TGTGCCAGCAGTTACTCCCGTTCAGGGGAAACAGATACGCAGTATTTT
CASSYSRSGETDTQYF
>TRBD1|TRBJ1-5|NA|TRBV19
TGTGCCAGTAGTCCGACAGGGAGCAATCAGCCCCAGCATTTT
CASSPTGSNQPQHF
>NA|TRBJ2-1|NA|TRBV7-3
TGTGCCAGCAGCCCCGGAGGGGGGGGTATGAATGAGCAGTTCTTC
CASSPGGGGMNEQFF
>NA|TRBJ1-6|once|TRBV13
TGTGCCAGCTGTAGGCGGGTGCTCTATAATTCACCCCTCCACTTT
CASCRRVLYNSPLHF
>TRBD1|TRBJ2-3|few|TRBV6-6
TGTGCCAGCAGTGTACGGACAGGGGCGTTGTCGGATACGCAGTATTTT
CASSVRTGALSDTQYF
>NA|TRBJ1-1|NA|TRBV6-1
TGTGCCAGCAGTGAGTTGGACAGCTACACTGAAGCTTTCTTT
CASSELDSYTEAFF
>TRBD1|TRBJ1-3|NA|TRBV6-5
TGTGCCAGCAGTCCCCCGGGACAGGTGGGAAACACCATATATTTT
CASSPPGQVGNTIYF
>NA|TRBJ2-7|NA|TRBV18
TGTGCCAGCTCAACTGGTCAGGCAGGGCAAAGGCAGTACTTC
CASSTGQAGQRQYF
>NA|TRBJ2-1|NA|TRBV7-8
TGTGCCAGCACCCTCGGGAGGCGGGGGCGATCCTACAATGAGCAGTTCTTC
CASTLGRRGRSYNEQFF
>TRBD1|TRBJ1-2|NA|TRBV2
TGTGCCAGCAGTCCGGACAGGGTGCGGGGCTATGGCTACACCTTC
CASSPDRVRGYGYTF
>TRBD2|TRBJ2-1|NA|TRBV2
TGTGCCAGCACTAAAGGACTAGCGGGGGGATACAATGAGCAGTTCTTC
CASTKGLAGGYNEQFF
>TRBD1|TRBJ1-2|NA|TRBV7-3
TGTGCCAGCAGCCCGGGACAGGGTTTTAGGACCTTC
CASSPGQGFRTF
>NA|TRBJ1-2|few|TRBV10-1
TGCGCCAGCAGTCGAGACAGCATGGGTGGCTACACCTTC
CASSRDSMGGYTF
>TRBD1|TRBJ2-3|NA|TRBV5-4
TGTGCCAGCAGCGTACAGGGGGCGGGGGCAGATACGCAGTATTTT
CASSVQGAGADTQYF
>NA|TRBJ2-5|once|TRBV5-1
TGCGCCAGCAGCTTGGTCCCGAACTGGGAGACCCAGTACTTC
CASSLVPNWETQYF
>TRBD2|TRBJ2-7|NA|TRBV18
TGTGCCAGCTCACCTCCGACCGGGAGGGCCGGGTTC
CASSPPTGRAGF
>NA|TRBJ1-1|NA|TRBV27
TGTGCCAGCGTAGCGGGGGGGAACACTGAAGCTTTCTTT
CASVAGGNTEAFF
>NA|TRBJ1-5|NA|TRBV30
TGTGCCTGGACCCTCCCGGGGGGCAATCAGCCCCAGCATTTT
CAWTLPGGNQPQHF
>TRBD1|TRBJ2-1|NA|TRBV7-2
TGTGCCAGCAGCTTAGACGGGACAGTTTACAATGAGCAGTTCTTC
CASSLDGTVYNEQFF
>NA|TRBJ1-5|NA|TRBV12-5
TGTGCTAGTGGTTTGACCGAGGGAGGGTCATCGCCCCAGCATTTT
CASGLTEGGSSPQHF
>TRBD2|TRBJ2-5|NA|TRBV4-1
TGCGCCAGCAGCCTCGGACTAGCGGGGGGGTTAAGAGAGACCCAGTACTTC
CASSLGLAGGLRETQYF
>NA|TRBJ2-1|NA|TRBV18
TGTGCCAGCTCACCACCGTCCGGGGACTCCTACAATGAGCAGTTCTTC
CASSPPSGDSYNEQFF
>NA|TRBJ2-3|NA|TRBV9
TGTGCCAGCAGCGTACAGCGCTTAATCACAGATACGCAGTATTTT
CASSVQRLITDTQYF
>NA|TRBJ1-1|few|TRBV7-6
TGTGCCAGCAGCTTATATTCGGGACACGTAGCTTTCTTT
CASSLYSGHVAFF
>NA|TRBJ1-1|once|TRBV18
TGTGCCAGCTCACCGCAGGGTGTCATGAACACTGAAGCTTTCTTT
CASSPQGVMNTEAFF
>NA|TRBJ1-3|NA|TRBV10-2
TGCGCCAGCAGCGTCCCTCCAGGCGAAGGTGATTCATCCATATATTTT
CASSVPPGEGDSSIYF
>TRBD2|TRBJ2-3|NA|TRBV4-3
TGCGCCAGCAGCCAATTTGAACTAGCGGGGGGGGAGGATACGCAGTATTTT
CASSQFELAGGEDTQYF
>TRBD1|TRBJ1-2|NA|TRBV27
TGTGCCAGCAGTACTACAGGGGACTATGGCTACACCTTC
CASSTTGDYGYTF
>NA|TRBJ1-5|NA|TRBV2
TGTGCCAGCCAGTTTTATAGCAATCAGCCCCAGCATTTT
CASQFYSNQPQHF
>TRBD1|TRBJ2-1|NA|TRBV28
TGTGCCAGCAGTCCTCCGGGACAGATGATCAATGAGCAGTTCTTC
CASSPPGQMINEQFF
>NA|TRBJ2-3|NA|TRBV19
TGTGCCAGTAGTATCCAGGGGTACCAGGCTACGCAGTATTTT
CASSIQGYQATQYF
>NA|TRBJ1-1|few|TRBV7-9
TGTGCCAGCAGCTTCTACACTGAAGCTTTCTTT
CASSFYTEAFF
>TRBD1|TRBJ2-7|NA|TRBV5-8
TGTGCCAGCAGCTTACTGACAGGGTTGAGGGAGCAGTACTTC
CASSLLTGLREQYF
>NA|TRBJ1-5|NA|TRBV7-2
TGTGCCAGCAGCTTAACGGGGACATTTTATAATCAGCCCCAGCATTTT
CASSLTGTFYNQPQHF
>NA|TRBJ1-6|once|TRBV28
TGTGCCAGCAGAGCTAGCTCCTATAATTCACCCCTCCACTTT
CASRASSYNSPLHF
>NA|TRBJ2-1|NA|TRBV10-1
TGCGCCAGCAGTGAGGCTAGCCGCGACAATGAGCAGTTCTTC
CASSEASRDNEQFF
>NA|TRBJ2-1|once|TRBV2
TGTGCCAGCGGAAATAGCCGGAACAATGAGCAGTTCTTC
CASGNSRNNEQFF
>NA|TRBJ2-2|NA|TRBV6-4
TGTGCCAGCAGAAACACAGGGAACACCGGGGAGCTGTTTTTT
CASRNTGNTGELFF
>NA|TRBJ1-4|NA|TRBV5-1
TGCGCCAGCAGCTTGGATACTCGGAGGGGTGAAAAACTGTTTTTT
CASSLDTRRGEKLFF
>TRBD1|TRBJ1-2|once|TRBV10-3
TGTGCCATCAGTTCCACAGGGGACAGGGACTATGGCTACACCTTC
CAISSTGDRDYGYTF
>TRBD1|TRBJ1-6|NA|TRBV28
TGTGCCAGCACCGGGACAGGTGGTTCACCCCTCCACTTT
CASTGTGGSPLHF
>NA|TRBJ2-3|NA|TRBV11-3
TGTGCCAGCAGCCCGAGTGCGGGTACGCAGTATTTT
CASSPSAGTQYF
>NA|TRBJ2-5|NA|TRBV4-1
TGCGCCAGCAGCTCCAGGGGCGCCTTGGGAGAGACCCAGTACTTC
CASSSRGALGETQYF
>NA|TRBJ2-1|once|TRBV7-3
TGTGCCAGCAGCCTAGGAGCGAGCAATGAGCAGTTCTTC
CASSLGASNEQFF
>NA|TRBJ1-2|NA|TRBV4-1
TGCGCCAGCAGCCAAGGACACGGCGACTATGGCTACACCTTC
CASSQGHGDYGYTF